This TCR beta chain was recovered during a study of naive and memory T cell subsets. Findings of the study overall: Expression changes during T cell differentiation may affect RNA-based TCR counts. In naive cells, over 85% of TCR sequences were seen only once. A few larger clonotypes appeared in naive repertoires, especially CD8, possibly memory cells re-expressing CD45RA.

Per the germline V gene, CDR1 is SQVTM and CDR2 is ANQGSEA. V was trimmed by 7 bases and J by 7 bases, leaving 16 bases between them. The CDR3 has 12 residues. Two oligonucleotides, mixed equimolar, formed the beta constant-region primer covering TRBC1 and TRBC2. Ligated cDNA was amplified by four rounds of PCR with nested alpha and beta constant-region primers and SP2. A 12-nucleotide UMI and the SP2 primer were added to the cDNA 3' end by oligonucleotide ligation. TCRdb fed the UMI-ligation and nested PCR reads into MiXCR, producing one record per CDR3 protein. There are 120,000 to 150,000 distinct CDR3 sequences in the sample; approximately 22% occur only once, and over 0.09% lies in the top ten. Regarding this clonotype: Its antigen is unknown.

Sequences were obtained from naive CD4+ T cells from blood. The receptor was derived from a human donor in good health. The chain combines TRBV29-1 with TRBJ1-2; TRBD1 is a possible D gene (6 bases). The CDR3 coding sequence is TGCAGCGGGAAGTACAGGGAGAGTGGCTACACCTTC. Encoded protein: CSGKYRESGYTF.